This T cell receptor beta chain was recovered during a study of CD8 T cells in Susac syndrome. Regarding the study as a whole: Sixteen Susac-specific public clones were found in total CD8+ repertoires and five in CD8+ TEMRA repertoires. The greatest CD8+ clonal expansion in Susac occurred in TEMRA cells and in active patients.

Of note for this clonotype: Its antigen is unidentified.

V was clipped by 2 bases and J by 5 bases; unmatched bases: 10. This CDR3 region has 15 residues. Germline V CDR1 and CDR2: SGHNT, YYREEE (reference sequence). TEMRA cells were FACS-enriched and CD8+ and CD4+ T cells negatively isolated. Reverse transcription of about 0.5 to 1 ug RNA was carried out with random hexamers. An immunoSEQ multiplex PCR amplified TCR beta CDR3 over 54 Vbeta and 13 Jbeta. MiXCR, applied by TCRdb to the immunoSEQ multiplex PCR reads, yields one record per CDR3 protein. Of around 81,000 distinct CDR3 sequences detected, 90% to 95% appear once; the ten largest clones hold less than 0.95%.

The sequence came from a human donor with Susac syndrome. Sequenced: CD8+ T cells from PBMCs. This chain connects TRBV5-4 to TRBJ2-7; 7 nucleotides line up with TRBD1. The CDR3 reads CASSFMGTAHHEQYF. CDR3 nucleotide sequence: TGTGCCAGCAGCTTCATGGGGACAGCACATCACGAGCAGTACTTC.